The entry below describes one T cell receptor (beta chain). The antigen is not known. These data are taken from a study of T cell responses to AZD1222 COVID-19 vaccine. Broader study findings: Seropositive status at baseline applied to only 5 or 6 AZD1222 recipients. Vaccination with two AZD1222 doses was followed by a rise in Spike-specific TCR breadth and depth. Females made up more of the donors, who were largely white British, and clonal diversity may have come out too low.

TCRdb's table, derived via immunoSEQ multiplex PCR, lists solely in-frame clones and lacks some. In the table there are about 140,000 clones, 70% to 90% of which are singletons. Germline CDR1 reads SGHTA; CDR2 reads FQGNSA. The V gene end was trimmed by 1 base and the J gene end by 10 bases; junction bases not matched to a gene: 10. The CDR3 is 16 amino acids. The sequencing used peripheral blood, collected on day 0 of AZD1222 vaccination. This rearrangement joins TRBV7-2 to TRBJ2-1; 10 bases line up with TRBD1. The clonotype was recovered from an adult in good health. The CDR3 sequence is CASSLVPGQGQREQFF. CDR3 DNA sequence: TGTGCCAGCAGCTTAGTTCCGGGACAGGGGCAGAGGGAGCAGTTCTTC.